This TCR beta chain was retrieved from a study of blood T cell repertoires in COVID-19. For the study at large: The United States, Italy and Spain were the sources of the acute and convalescent COVID-19 samples.

Some clones are missing from TCRdb's copy, which holds only in-frame ones; the method was immunoSEQ multiplex PCR. Found here are a few hundred thousand clones, roughly 87% of them singletons; the top ten hold about 4.5%. Germline-derived CDR1 and CDR2 are MNHEY and SVGAGI. V was pared by 2 bases and J by 4 bases, with 8 bases between. The CDR3 sequence is 13 residues long. The gene calls are TRBV6-5 and TRBJ2-5, with D possibly TRBD2 on 6 matching bases. The TCR originated in a woman aged 40 to 50 who had recovered from COVID-19. The sequenced material came from peripheral blood. The CDR3 sequence: CASSYPEGETQYF. The CDR3 region has the DNA TGTGCCAGCAGTTACCCGGAGGGAGAGACCCAGTACTTC.